These 27 T cell receptor beta chains were all obtained from the same sample, sequenced in a study of blood T cell repertoires in COVID-19. Sequencing used immunoSEQ multiplex PCR; TCRdb keeps in-frame clones, though not all of them. The data show about 180,000 clones, 87% seen once. Source material: peripheral blood. Every receptor here comes from a woman in her forties or fifties with acute or convalescent COVID-19.

The genes are TRBV6-6 and TRBJ1-2; tentative D call: TRBD1 (5 bases). Trimming pared 5 bases from V and 4 bases from J, leaving 14 bases between. The germline V gene has CDR1 MNHNY and CDR2 SVGAGI (reference sequence). The CDR3 consists of 14 residues. CDR3 sequence: CASSPFGAAYGYTF. As DNA, the CDR3 is TGTGCCAGCAGTCCGTTTGGGGCCGCCTATGGCTACACCTTC.

This chain links TRBV27 with TRBJ1-2; TRBD1 is a possible D gene (5 bases). This CDR3 contains 15 residues. Trimming took 4 bases from V and 5 from J, leaving 17 bases between them. CDR1 MNHEY and CDR2 SMNVEV come from the germline V gene (reference sequence). The CDR3 nucleotides read TGTGCCAGCAGTTCTACCCCAGACAGTGTTTATGGCTACACCTTC. It encodes CASSSTPDSVYGYTF.

The V and J genes are TRBV6-6 and TRBJ2-7, with 13 bases matching TRBD2. The CDR3 consists of 19 residues. Germline V gene lookup returns CDR1 MNHNY and CDR2 SVGAGI (reference sequence). V dropped 5 bases and J dropped 7; count of bases not matched to a gene: 20. CDR3 in amino acids: CASSPRRTSGSYESREQYF. Written as DNA, the CDR3 is TGTGCCAGCAGTCCCCGGAGGACTAGCGGGAGTTATGAAAGTCGGGAGCAGTACTTC.

The chain recombines TRBV29-1 with TRBJ2-7; D gene uncertain. The CDR3 contains 11 residues. V lost 6 bases to trimming and J lost 1 base, with 7 bases between them. Germline V lookup: CDR1 SQVTM, CDR2 ANQGSEA. In nucleotides, the CDR3 is TGCAGCGTGCACATTTCCTACGAGCAGTACTTC. Protein sequence: CSVHISYEQYF.

The rearrangement links TRBV11-3 to TRBJ1-5; 9 bases match TRBD1. Germline V gene data show CDR1 as SGHNT and CDR2 as YENEEA. The CDR3 spans 14 residues. With V trimmed by 4 bases and J by 7 bases, 5 bases remained unmatched. The CDR3 sequence: CASSSDRGGQPQHF. The CDR3 DNA reads TGTGCCAGCAGCTCGGACAGGGGAGGACAGCCCCAGCATTTT.

This clone appeared a single time. The chain uses TRBV29-1 and TRBJ2-7; 10 bases map to TRBD1. The CDR3 length is 13 residues. CDR1 and CDR2 from the germline V gene are SQVTM and ANQGSEA. V shed 5 bases and J 5 bases; nucleotides not matched to a gene: 6. The CDR3 loop is CSVSRDRGDEQYF. In nucleotides, the CDR3 is TGCAGCGTTTCCCGGGACAGGGGCGACGAGCAGTACTTC.

The chain joins TRBV11-2 to TRBJ2-5, with 8 bases lining up with TRBD2. J was trimmed by 4 bases and V by 1 base; bases with no gene match: 5. CDR3 length: 15 residues. In germline, CDR1 is SGHAT, CDR2 FQNNGV. The CDR3 protein is CASSLAGGPGETQYF. DNA of the CDR3: TGTGCCAGCAGCTTAGCGGGGGGGCCAGGAGAGACCCAGTACTTC.

The rearrangement joins TRBV4-1 to TRBJ2-1; 7 bases match TRBD2. The CDR3 contains 15 residues. J was trimmed by 1 base and V by 1 base; bases with no gene match: 1. CDR1 MGHRA and CDR2 YSYEKL come from the germline V gene. CDR3 nucleotide sequence: TGCGCCAGCAGCCAAGTGGGGGGGTCCTACAATGAGCAGTTCTTC. Protein sequence: CASSQVGGSYNEQFF.

V usage is TRBV15 and J usage is TRBJ2-7; 8 bases match TRBD2. Losses at the gene ends were 0 bases for V and 5 bases for J; bases not matched to a gene: 9. The V gene's germline CDR1 is LNHNV and CDR2 YYDKDF (reference sequence). This CDR3 has 16 residues. CDR3 residues: CATSRDRAGVSHEQYF. DNA of the CDR3: TGTGCCACCAGCAGAGACCGAGCGGGAGTTTCCCACGAGCAGTACTTC.

The CDR3 is CASTHPGTTSYEQYF. As DNA, the CDR3 is TGTGCCAGCACCCACCCGGGTACCACTTCCTACGAGCAGTACTTC. The chain is built from TRBV7-2 and TRBJ2-7, with D hard to call. The CDR3 loop spans 15 amino acids. Looked up from germline, CDR1 is SGHTA and CDR2 is FQGNSA. Trimming stripped 7 bases from V and 1 base from J, with 17 bases between.

This clone has a single count. The rearrangement joins TRBV24-1 to TRBJ2-3, with D hard to call. This CDR3 has 15 amino acids. Trimming took 3 bases from V and 4 from J, leaving 13 bases between them. From germline, CDR1 is KGHDR and CDR2 SFDVKD. This chain's CDR3 is CATSDASAVSDTQYF. The CDR3 coding sequence is TGTGCCACCAGTGATGCGTCTGCGGTTTCAGATACGCAGTATTTT.

J is TRBJ1-2 and V is TRBV11-3; perhaps TRBD1 as D (6 bases). The CDR3 has 15 residues. Germline V gives CDR1 SGHNT, CDR2 YENEEA. V dropped 5 bases and J dropped 8 bases, with 21 bases sitting between them. The CDR3 is CASSQTGKGTRGYTF. DNA of the CDR3: TGTGCCAGCAGCCAAACAGGGAAGGGGACAAGGGGCTACACCTTC.

A single count supports this clone. The chain is built from TRBV5-8 and TRBJ1-5; D is uncertain. Germline CDR1 reads SGHTS; CDR2 reads YDEGEE. The CDR3 totals 16 residues. Deletions cut 1 base from V and 1 base from J, with 12 bases between. In nucleotides, the CDR3 is TGTGCCAGCAGCTTGCCTAGAGACTACAGCAATCAGCCCCAGCATTTT. Its protein product is CASSLPRDYSNQPQHF. Using reference TRBV5-8 and TRBJ1-5 for the parts outside the CDR3, the full variable domain is EAGVTQSPTHLIKTRGQQATLRCSPISGHTSVYWYQQALGLGLQFLLWYDEGEERNRGNFPPRFSGRQFPNYSSELNVNALELEDSALYLCASSLPRDYSNQPQHFGDGTRLSIL.

V usage is TRBV19 and J usage is TRBJ1-2, with no clear D. Germline values: CDR1 LNHDA, CDR2 SQIVND (reference sequence). The length of the CDR3 is 14 residues. Trimming cost V 5 bases and J 4 bases, with 14 bases left between them. The CDR3 spells CASSATGPGYGYTF. The CDR3 nucleotides read TGTGCCAGTAGTGCTACGGGTCCGGGCTATGGCTACACCTTC.

The chain links TRBV29-1 to TRBJ1-4, with 8 bases matching TRBD1. The germline V gene has CDR1 SQVTM and CDR2 ANQGSEA. The length of the CDR3 is 12 residues. Trimming cost V 5 bases and J 5 bases; bases outside gene matches: 1. CDR3 protein: CSVRTGNEKLFF. CDR3 bases: TGCAGCGTTAGGACAGGGAATGAAAAACTGTTTTTT.

The rearrangement uses TRBV30 and TRBJ2-1, with 13 bases that match TRBD2. CDR3 size: 15 residues. Germline V lookup: CDR1 GTSNPN, CDR2 SVGIG (reference sequence). V lost 2 bases and J lost 14; bases outside the gene matches: 12. The CDR3 region has the DNA TGTGCCTGGAGTTTTTCAACTAGCGGGGGGGCCGGGGAGTTCTTC. It specifies CAWSFSTSGGAGEFF. The variable domain in full, completed from reference TRBV30 and TRBJ2-1, reads SQTIHQWPATLVQPVGSPLSLECTVEGTSNPNLYWYRQAAGRGLQLLFYSVGIGQISSEVPQNLSASRPQDRQFILSSKKLLLSDSGFYLCAWSFSTSGGAGEFFGPGTRLTVL.

The chain uses TRBV6-1 and TRBJ1-4, with D perhaps TRBD1 (5 bases). Trimming pared 0 bases from V and 9 bases from J, leaving 14 bases between. Germline loops: CDR1 MNHNS, CDR2 SASEGT. The CDR3 contains 15 residues. CDR3 residues: CASSEARGYGQKLFF. Written as DNA, the CDR3 is TGTGCCAGCAGTGAAGCGCGGGGGTATGGTCAAAAACTGTTTTTT.

The chain carries TRBV27 and TRBJ2-5; 8 bases are shared with TRBD2. Germline V CDR1 and CDR2: MNHEY, SMNVEV (reference sequence). The CDR3 is 15 residues long. J lost 1 base, V lost 1 base, and 2 bases had no gene match. The CDR3 DNA is TGTGCCAGCAGTTTATTCGGGGGGGCCCAAGAGACCCAGTACTTC. This encodes CASSLFGGAQETQYF.

The genes are TRBV11-3 and TRBJ2-1; 7 nucleotides agree with TRBD1. The CDR3 totals 12 residues. The germline CDR1 and CDR2 sequences are SGHNT and YENEEA. J lost 6 bases, V lost 6 bases, and 2 bases had no gene match. The CDR3 DNA is TGTGCCAGCAGTCCAGGGGGCAATGAGCAGTTCTTC. Protein product: CASSPGGNEQFF.

V gene TRBV7-9 combines with J gene TRBJ1-2; 9 bases fit TRBD1. Losses at the gene ends were 4 bases for V and 2 bases for J; bases not matched to a gene: 8. Germline assignment: CDR1 SEHNR and CDR2 FQNEAQ (reference sequence). CDR3 length equals 16 residues. The CDR3 is CASSSTGTGMNYGYTF. The CDR3, as DNA: TGTGCCAGCAGCTCAACCGGGACAGGGATGAACTATGGCTACACCTTC.

This clone was found a few times. The chain recombines TRBV5-1 with TRBJ1-1; maybe TRBD1 (5 bases). The CDR3 totals 15 residues. Per germline, CDR1 SGHRS and CDR2 YFSETQ. V shed 0 bases and J shed 4 bases, with 13 bases lying between them. The CDR3 here is CASSLAKRGGTEAFF. CDR3 in DNA: TGCGCCAGCAGCTTGGCCAAGAGGGGAGGCACTGAAGCTTTCTTT.

This chain uses TRBV11-3 with TRBJ1-2, with 8 bases fitting TRBD1. The ends lost 5 bases at V and 14 bases at J; junction bases unmatched: 10. The CDR3 is made up of 12 amino acids. In germline, CDR1 is SGHNT, CDR2 YENEEA. The CDR3 reads CASSRRGQEGTF. The CDR3 DNA reads TGTGCCAGCAGCCGCAGGGGGCAGGAAGGAACCTTC.

V is TRBV4-1 and J is TRBJ1-6; 7 nucleotides agree with TRBD1. V lost 1 base, J lost 13 bases, and 10 bases stayed unmatched. The CDR3 sequence is 15 residues long. Germline CDR1 reads MGHRA; CDR2 reads YSYEKL. The CDR3 nucleotides are TGCGCCAGCAGCCAAGTGGAACAGGGGATGTATCCCCTCCACTTT. Protein: CASSQVEQGMYPLHF.

The chain links TRBV12-3 or TRBV12-4 to TRBJ1-5; D not certain. CDR3 size: 11 residues. The V end lost 5 bases, the J end lost 9 bases, and 8 bases lay between the germline ends. The CDR3: CASSARGPQHF. CDR3 coding DNA: TGTGCCAGCAGTGCCAGAGGGCCCCAGCATTTT.

CDR3 sequence (DNA): TGTGCCAGCAGCGTAGCTCCGGACTCCATGTATGAGCAGTACTTC. Translating gives CASSVAPDSMYEQYF. The chain carries TRBV9 and TRBJ2-7; a possible D gene is TRBD2 (5 bases). The CDR3 is 15 amino acids. The V gene's germline CDR1 is SGDLS and CDR2 YYNGEE. The V and J ends lost 0 bases and 7 bases respectively, with 17 bases between them.

The chain links TRBV5-1 to TRBJ2-7; TRBD2 aligns across 9 bases. With V trimmed by 3 bases and J by 0 bases, 13 bases remained unmatched. This CDR3 has 18 residues. CDR1 and CDR2 from the germline V gene are SGHRS and YFSETQ. The CDR3 spells CASSSFGPSGDTSYEQYF. The CDR3, as DNA: TGCGCCAGCAGCTCCTTCGGGCCTAGCGGGGACACCTCCTACGAGCAGTACTTC.

As regards this clone: A much larger clone differs from this one at a single base, so this may be a read error. The chain employs TRBV19 and TRBJ1-1; no clear D gene. Trimming took 5 bases from V and 1 from J, leaving 8 bases between them. The CDR3 is 13 amino acids. Germline CDR1 reads LNHDA; CDR2 reads SQIVND (reference sequence). The CDR3 sequence: CASSWRKNTEAFF. The DNA for the CDR3 is TGTGCCAGTAGTTGGCGGAAGAACACTGAAGCTTTCTTT. Variable domain in full (rest from reference TRBV19 and TRBJ1-1): DGGITQSPKYLFRKEGQNVTLSCEQNLNHDAMYWYRQDPGQGLRLIYYSQIVNDFQKGDIAEGYSVSREKKESFPLTVTSAQKNPTAFYLCASSWRKNTEAFFGQGTRLTVV.